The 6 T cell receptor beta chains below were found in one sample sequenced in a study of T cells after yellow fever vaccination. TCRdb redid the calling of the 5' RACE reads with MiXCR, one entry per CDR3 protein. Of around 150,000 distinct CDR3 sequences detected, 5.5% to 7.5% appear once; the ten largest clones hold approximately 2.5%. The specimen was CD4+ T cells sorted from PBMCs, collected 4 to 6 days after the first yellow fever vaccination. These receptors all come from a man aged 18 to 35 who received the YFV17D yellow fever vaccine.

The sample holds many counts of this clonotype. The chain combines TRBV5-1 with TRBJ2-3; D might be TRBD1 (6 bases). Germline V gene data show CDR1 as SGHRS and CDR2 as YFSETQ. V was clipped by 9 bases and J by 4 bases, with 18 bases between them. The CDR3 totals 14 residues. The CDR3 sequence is CATTNREEADTQYF. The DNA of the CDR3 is TGCGCCACCACCAACAGGGAAGAGGCAGATACGCAGTATTTT.

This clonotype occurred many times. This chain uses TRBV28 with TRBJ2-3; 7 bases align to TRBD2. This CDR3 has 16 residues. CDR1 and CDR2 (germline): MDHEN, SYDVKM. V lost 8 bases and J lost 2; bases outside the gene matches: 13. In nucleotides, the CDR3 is TGTGCCAGCCCTCCGGTGGGGACTACTGACACAGATACGCAGTATTTT. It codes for CASPPVGTTDTDTQYF.

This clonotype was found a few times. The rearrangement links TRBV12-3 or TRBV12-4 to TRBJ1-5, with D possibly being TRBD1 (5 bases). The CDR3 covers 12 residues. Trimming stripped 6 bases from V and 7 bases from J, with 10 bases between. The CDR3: CASSDSIQPQHF. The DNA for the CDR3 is TGTGCCAGCAGCGACAGTATCCAGCCCCAGCATTTT.

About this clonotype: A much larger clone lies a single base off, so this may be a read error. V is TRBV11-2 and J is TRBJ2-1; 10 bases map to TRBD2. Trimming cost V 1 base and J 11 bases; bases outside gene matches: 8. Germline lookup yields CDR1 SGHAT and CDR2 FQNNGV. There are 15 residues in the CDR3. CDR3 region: CASSLVSGGPNKQFF. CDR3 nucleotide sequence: TGTGCCAGCAGCTTAGTTAGCGGGGGGCCTAATAAGCAGTTCTTC.

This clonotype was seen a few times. The CDR3 reads CASSFSPDVQPQHF. DNA of the CDR3: TGTGCCAGCAGCTTTTCACCCGACGTTCAGCCCCAGCATTTT. J is TRBJ1-5 and V is TRBV7-2; no firm D call. This CDR3 is 14 amino acids long. CDR1 is SGHTA, CDR2 FQGNSA, per germline. V was pared by 3 bases and J by 6 bases, with 12 bases between.

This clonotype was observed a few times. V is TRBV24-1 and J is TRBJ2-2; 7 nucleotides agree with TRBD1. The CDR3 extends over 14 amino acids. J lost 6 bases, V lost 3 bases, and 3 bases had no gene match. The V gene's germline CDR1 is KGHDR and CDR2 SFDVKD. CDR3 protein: CATSDPRGPGELFF. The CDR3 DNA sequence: TGTGCCACCAGTGATCCAAGGGGGCCCGGGGAGCTGTTTTTT.